These T cell receptor beta chains were read from a single sample in a study of cytomegalovirus exposure and HLA in healthy donors. Assay used: immunoSEQ multiplex PCR; TCRdb lists only in-frame clones, some missing. The sample lists approximately 140,000 clones, roughly 66% occurring once. Sequencing was performed on PBMCs. The receptors shown here come from a woman between 18 and 29 years old in good health and CMV-seronegative. CDR3s include the opening cysteine and the closing phenylalanine or tryptophan. The D gene is left open where the match is weak. Clone size, where shown, is once, few, many, or a class for clones that have expanded.

>TRBV12-5|TRBJ1-5|NA|few
TGTGCTAGTGCCGAACAGGGAACGATCAATCAGCCCCAGCATTTT
CASAEQGTINQPQHF
>TRBV30|TRBJ2-1|NA|NA
TGTGCCTGCGCCAGGGATTCGAATGAGCAGTTCTTC
CACARDSNEQFF
>TRBV6-1|TRBJ1-1|NA|few
TGTGCCAGCAGTTCCGGGACTGAAGCTTTCTTT
CASSSGTEAFF
>TRBV6-5|TRBJ2-2|NA|NA
TGTGCCAGCAGTTATAGGGGGATCGGGGAGCTGTTTTTT
CASSYRGIGELFF
>TRBV20-1|TRBJ2-2|NA|NA
TGCAGTGCTAGCGAGTCCGGGGAGCTGTTTTTT
CSASESGELFF
>TRBV4-1|TRBJ1-5|NA|NA
TGCGCCAGCAGCCAAGATACCCCATACGGGGGAGGGAGTCAGCCCCAGCATTTT
CASSQDTPYGGGSQPQHF
>TRBV6-5|TRBJ1-1|NA|few
TGTGCCAGCAGTTACTCGGGAACCAGGGGCACTGAAGCTTTCTTT
CASSYSGTRGTEAFF
>TRBV15|TRBJ1-1|TRBD1|once
TGTGCCACCAGCAGAAACGACAGGGTTGGGGTCTTTGGCACTGAAGCTTTCTTT
CATSRNDRVGVFGTEAFF
>TRBV28|TRBJ1-1|NA|NA
TGTGCCAGCACAAGTCGGGGGAACACTGAAGCTTTCTTT
CASTSRGNTEAFF
>TRBV5-1|TRBJ2-1|TRBD2|NA
TGCGCCAGCAGCTTGGCACTAGCGGTGGGGAATGAGCAGTTCTTC
CASSLALAVGNEQFF
>TRBV19|TRBJ2-1|TRBD2|few
TGTGCCAGTAGTATTCGGGAGGGCCAATACAATGAGCAGTTCTTC
CASSIREGQYNEQFF
>TRBV7-6|TRBJ2-3|TRBD2|NA
TGTGCCAGCAGCTTGCTAGCGGGAGGCACAGATACGCAGTATTTT
CASSLLAGGTDTQYF
>TRBV27|TRBJ1-1|TRBD1|NA
TGTGCCAGCAGTTCCCACTCACGGACAGGGGGAAACACTGAAGCTTTCTTT
CASSSHSRTGGNTEAFF
>TRBV5-6|TRBJ1-2|NA|once
TGTGCCAGCAGCAGGGGGGGCTTACAGGGATACACCTATGGCTACACCTTC
CASSRGGLQGYTYGYTF
>TRBV28|TRBJ2-2|NA|once
TGTGCCAGCAGTTTATCCCCCAGGAACACCGGGGAGCTGTTTTTT
CASSLSPRNTGELFF
>TRBV10-3|TRBJ2-2|TRBD1|few
TGTGCCATCACTGCGGGACAGGGCAACACCGGGGAGCTGTTTTTT
CAITAGQGNTGELFF
>TRBV28|TRBJ1-2|TRBD1|NA
TGTGCCAGCAGTTACAGGGGTTTTTCTGGCTACACCTTC
CASSYRGFSGYTF
>TRBV5-4|TRBJ1-2|TRBD1|NA
TGTGCCAGCAGCCCCCCGGCGGACAGGGCCTATGGCTACACCTTC
CASSPPADRAYGYTF